The 2 T cell receptor beta chains below all came from one sample that was sequenced in a study of blood T cells in healthy people across ages (dated by TCRdb to the mid-2010s). The library relied on 5' RACE. The sequencer was an Illumina HiSeq 2500. A second 7 to 11 cycle PCR used a sample-barcoded 5' primer and a J-beta primer mix. TCRdb handled the public reads itself, with Q25 trimming in fastp and clone calling in MiXCR, and kept productive beta chains. Each CDR3 protein appears once, grouped with its most common genes and DNA. This sample has more than 1 million distinct CDR3 sequences in its table, and under 45% of those were observed once. Approximately 17% of the sample is in the top ten clones. The sample comprised blood. All receptors derive from a woman aged 55-69 years in good health.

Many counts were recorded for this clonotype. This rearrangement joins TRBV5-6 to TRBJ2-5; no firm D call. V gave up 6 bases and J gave up 2 bases, with 20 bases separating them. The CDR3 totals 16 residues. Germline V gives CDR1 SGHDT, CDR2 YYEEEE. The CDR3 spells CASISYGSSVQETQYF. CDR3 nucleotide sequence: TGTGCCAGCATCTCTTACGGCAGTTCGGTTCAAGAGACCCAGTACTTC.

The chain carries TRBV12-3 or TRBV12-4 and TRBJ1-2; D is ambiguous. Trimming removed 5 bases at V and 2 bases at J, with 12 bases between. The CDR3 is made up of 14 amino acids. The DNA for the CDR3 is TGTGCCAGCAGTCCCGCCTACGCAAACTATGGCTACACCTTC. Translated, it gives CASSPAYANYGYTF.